Listed here is a single T cell receptor beta chain. Original handling: Reference gene primer amplification in the assay estimated nucleated cell counts. Assay used: immunoSEQ multiplex PCR; TCRdb lists only in-frame clones, some missing. The V and J calls and clone size were taken over from that table, and D and trimming were inferred from the DNA. The repertoire holds 40,000 to 55,000 clones, with over 85% as singletons. During active infection, Seattle patients enrolled and were then monitored through disease. The data are from a study of blood T cell repertoires in COVID-19. The wider study: Sources were T cells, B-cell-depleted T cells, or PBMCs; the material itself was cDNA or gDNA.

V lost 6 bases, J lost 10 bases, and 5 bases stayed unmatched. In germline, CDR1 is MNHEY, CDR2 SVGAGI. The CDR3 totals 14 residues. V and J are TRBV6-5 and TRBJ2-1; the match to TRBD2 covers 14 bases. This sequence originates from a man aged 50-59 years with COVID-19, enrolled during active disease. The sample taken for sequencing was peripheral blood. The CDR3 coding sequence is TGTGCCAGCAGCCACGGACTAGCGGGAGGAGAGCAGTTCTTC. Its translation is CASSHGLAGGEQFF.